This paragraph reports one T cell receptor (beta chain). The antigen is not known. The J segment lost 9 bases and the V segment lost 9 bases, leaving 10 bases of the junction unmatched. This CDR3 contains 13 residues. Germline V CDR1 and CDR2: LNHNV, YYDKDF (reference sequence). The primer mix had 60 Vbeta and 13 Jbeta primers. Method: immunoSEQ multiplex PCR; TCRdb's copy keeps in-frame clones and lacks some. In the table there are 95,000 to 150,000 clones, about four fifths of which are singletons. The entry originates in a study of cytomegalovirus exposure and HLA in healthy donors. Study-level background: Unique TCRs numbering 75 million to 95 million, obtained from HLA-typed donors, made up an early data release. The study, taken as a whole, reports: Some V segments, including TRBV6-2 and TRBV6-3, were excluded as indistinguishable.

This clonotype originated in a woman between 40 and 55 years old in good health and CMV-seronegative. Sequences were obtained from PBMCs. This rearrangement joins TRBV15 to TRBJ1-5, with 8 bases that match TRBD1. The CDR3 here is CATKDRVYLPQHF. CDR3 bases: TGTGCCACTAAGGACAGGGTCTATTTGCCCCAGCATTTT.